What follows are 30 T cell receptor beta chains derived from one specimen sequenced in a study of response to subunit inactivated influenza vaccine. In TCRdb, the RT-PCR reads were re-called with MiXCR into one record per CDR3 protein. There are around 600,000 distinct CDR3 sequences in the sample; around 11% occur only once, and more than 9.5% lies in the top ten. Separately, the same data were catalogued under a study of T cells expressing NK-cell markers. As reported in that work: Production of TCR beta cDNA relied on 5'RACE template switching with UMIs.

This specimen was PBMCs from blood, taken on the day of vaccination. These receptors all stem from a man aged 50 to 60 who received an inactivated influenza vaccine.

This clonotype was seen a handful of times. The J gene is TRBJ2-3, the V gene TRBV7-9; TRBD2 matches at 9 bases. The J segment lost 2 bases and the V segment lost 10 bases, leaving 16 bases of the junction unmatched. Germline values: CDR1 SEHNR, CDR2 FQNEAQ (reference sequence). CDR3 length: 17 amino acids. The CDR3 sequence is CATTTAGGRFLTDTQYF. DNA for the CDR3: TGTGCCACCACCACTGCGGGAGGGCGGTTCCTCACAGATACGCAGTATTTT. The entire variable domain, with the rest obtained from reference TRBV7-9 and TRBJ2-3, is as follows: DTGVSQNPRHKITKRGQNVTFRCDPISEHNRLYWYRQTLGQGPEFLTYFQNEAQLEKSRLLSDRFSAERPKGSFSTLEIQRTEQGDSAMYLCATTTAGGRFLTDTQYFGPGTRLTVL.

A few counts support this clonotype. The rearrangement joins TRBV12-3 or TRBV12-4 to TRBJ2-2, with D possibly matching TRBD1 (6 bases). Deletions cut 3 bases from V and 6 bases from J, with 14 bases between. The CDR3 is 15 residues long. The CDR3 spells CASSLTGVLAGELFF. Here the CDR3 DNA reads TGTGCCAGCAGTTTGACAGGTGTATTGGCCGGGGAGCTGTTTTTT.

This clonotype was observed a few times. This sequence joins TRBV21-1 and TRBJ2-7; TRBD1 is the table's D call and was not checked against the DNA. TRBV21-1 is termed a pseudogene. The CDR3 spans 14 residues. This chain's CDR3 is CASPGGGVPLEQYF. DNA for the CDR3: TGTGCCAGCCCCGGAGGGGGCGTCCCACTCGAGCAGTACTTC.

This clonotype was observed a handful of times. This sequence joins TRBV14 and TRBJ2-1; D gene unclear. Germline CDR1 is SGHDN and CDR2 is FVKESK. This CDR3 is built from 14 residues. Between the trimmed V and J ends, which lost 0 bases and 5 bases, there was a span of 8 bases. CDR3 amino acids: CASSQEVWDNEQFF. CDR3 bases: TGTGCCAGCAGCCAAGAGGTATGGGACAATGAGCAGTTCTTC.

This clonotype showed up many times. The rearrangement joins TRBV30 to TRBJ2-2, with D uncertain. This CDR3 is 13 amino acids long. Trimming removed 5 bases at V and 5 bases at J, with 12 bases between. The germline CDR1 and CDR2 sequences are GTSNPN and SVGIG (reference sequence). This CDR3 is CAWGTIWTGELFF. As DNA, the CDR3 is TGTGCCTGGGGCACTATTTGGACCGGGGAGCTGTTTTTT.

This clonotype was seen only once. The chain links TRBV7-2 to TRBJ2-2; 8 bases are shared with TRBD2. Trimming at V came to 7 bases and at J to 4 bases, leaving 14 bases not matched to a gene. This CDR3 region has 17 residues. Per the germline V gene, CDR1 is SGHTA and CDR2 is FQGNSA. CDR3 region: CASIGTGAGAGTGELFF. For the CDR3, the DNA is TGTGCCAGCATAGGCACGGGAGCGGGAGCGGGCACCGGGGAGCTGTTTTTT.

J is TRBJ1-1 and V is TRBV5-1; D is unresolved. This CDR3 region has 15 residues. Germline V gene lookup returns CDR1 SGHRS and CDR2 YFSETQ. V was cut by 0 bases and J by 0 bases, with 9 bases left in between. DNA for the CDR3: TGCGCCAGCAGCTTGGTTACGGGGTTGAACACTGAAGCTTTCTTT. Its translation is CASSLVTGLNTEAFF. Drawing the rest from reference TRBV5-1 and TRBJ1-1, the complete variable domain is KAGVTQTPRYLIKTRGQQVTLSCSPISGHRSVSWYQQTPGQGLQFLFEYFSETQRNKGNFPGRFSGRQFSNSRSEMNVSTLELGDSALYLCASSLVTGLNTEAFFGQGTRLTVV.

The table lists this clonotype with many counts. This chain connects TRBV29-1 to TRBJ2-5, with unresolved D. The germline CDR1 and CDR2 sequences are SQVTM and ANQGSEA. V gave up 7 bases and J gave up 5 bases, with 11 bases separating them. This CDR3 is built from 11 residues. In nucleotides, the CDR3 is TGCAGCGGTCTCGGAGTTGAGACCCAGTACTTC. It yields the protein CSGLGVETQYF.

This clonotype has more than one count but fewer than ten. The V and J genes are TRBV28 and TRBJ1-2; 9 bases match TRBD1. Germline values: CDR1 MDHEN, CDR2 SYDVKM. This CDR3 region has 18 residues. The V segment lost 8 bases and the J segment 4 bases; nucleotides outside the gene matches: 20. CDR3 residues: CASASRGTGSGRAYGYTF. CDR3 DNA sequence: TGTGCCAGCGCCAGCCGCGGGACAGGGAGTGGTAGGGCCTATGGCTACACCTTC.

J is TRBJ1-2 and V is TRBV5-6, with TRBD1 matching over 8 bases. This CDR3 region has 17 residues. Trimming took 3 bases from V and 2 from J; bases not matched to a gene: 12. Germline CDR1 reads SGHDT; CDR2 reads YYEEEE. CDR3 sequence: CASSWGPGGLGNYGYTF. CDR3 nucleotide sequence: TGTGCCAGCAGCTGGGGGCCAGGGGGCTTAGGAAACTATGGCTACACCTTC. Using reference TRBV5-6 and TRBJ1-2 for the parts outside the CDR3, the full variable domain is DAGVTQSPTHLIKTRGQQVTLRCSPKSGHDTVSWYQQALGQGPQFIFQYYEEEERQRGNFPDRFSGHQFPNYSSELNVNALLLGDSALYLCASSWGPGGLGNYGYTFGSGTRLTVV.

This clonotype was counted between two and nine times. The V call is TRBV7-2, the J call TRBJ2-3; no firm D call. V lost 2 bases and J lost 5, with 8 bases in between. Germline values: CDR1 SGHTA, CDR2 FQGNSA. This CDR3 has 13 amino acids. This CDR3 is CASSLLGRDTQYF. DNA of the CDR3: TGTGCCAGCAGCTTACTTGGACGAGATACGCAGTATTTT.

This chain links TRBV7-9 with TRBJ2-5; D is possibly TRBD1 (6 bases). This CDR3 has 16 residues. Trimming removed 1 base from V and 3 bases from J, with 15 bases in between. In germline, CDR1 is SEHNR, CDR2 FQNEAQ (reference sequence). CDR3 nucleotides: TGTGCCAGCAGCTTAGGTCAGGGCAGGGGAGAAGAGACCCAGTACTTC. It is translated as CASSLGQGRGEETQYF. The full variable domain, completed using reference TRBV7-9 and TRBJ2-5, is DTGVSQNPRHKITKRGQNVTFRCDPISEHNRLYWYRQTLGQGPEFLTYFQNEAQLEKSRLLSDRFSAERPKGSFSTLEIQRTEQGDSAMYLCASSLGQGRGEETQYFGPGTRLLVL.

This clonotype turned up a few times. The DNA of the CDR3 is TGTGCCAGCAGTGCCCCGTCAACTAGCACAGATACGCAGTATTTT. Amino acids: CASSAPSTSTDTQYF. V gene TRBV28 combines with J gene TRBJ2-3; D call uncertain. The CDR3 is 15 amino acids. V dropped 5 bases and J dropped 0 bases, with 12 bases sitting between them. Germline V gene data show CDR1 as MDHEN and CDR2 as SYDVKM.

This clonotype was counted ten times or more. The V call is TRBV20-1, the J call TRBJ2-1; TRBD2 matches at 10 bases. The length of the CDR3 is 14 residues. After removal of 3 bases from V and 8 bases from J, the junction contained 7 bases not matched to a gene. CDR1 is DFQATT, CDR2 SNEGSKA, per germline (reference sequence). The CDR3 spells CSASVSGGAYEQFF. CDR3 coding DNA: TGCAGTGCTAGTGTCAGCGGGGGGGCCTATGAGCAGTTCTTC.

The rearrangement links TRBV12-3 or TRBV12-4 to TRBJ1-1, with unresolved D. The CDR3 length is 12 residues. Trimming left V 6 bases short and J 5 bases short, with 10 bases between. Written as DNA, the CDR3 is TGTGCCAGCAGACGTCCTGGGACTGAAGCTTTCTTT. Translating gives CASRRPGTEAFF.

This chain uses TRBV24-1 with TRBJ2-3; no firm D call. Germline CDR1 reads KGHDR; CDR2 reads SFDVKD. The CDR3 has 13 amino acids. Trimming left V 3 bases short and J 2 bases short, with 5 bases between. CDR3 sequence reads: CATSDVFTDTQYF. DNA of the CDR3: TGTGCCACCAGTGATGTATTCACAGATACGCAGTATTTT.

V and J are TRBV27 and TRBJ2-7, with D perhaps assigned TRBD1 or TRBD2 (5 bases each). The germline V gene encodes CDR1 MNHEY and CDR2 SMNVEV (reference sequence). The CDR3 contains 13 residues. The germline V and J ends were trimmed by 2 bases and 6 bases, with 11 bases remaining between them. The DNA for the CDR3 is TGTGCCAGCAGTTTAAGGGCAGGGAGCGAGCAGTACTTC. It codes for CASSLRAGSEQYF.

This clonotype was detected only a few times. The J gene is TRBJ2-1, the V gene TRBV5-6; no reliable D call. Germline CDR1 reads SGHDT; CDR2 reads YYEEEE. V lost 3 bases and J lost 4, with 5 bases in between. CDR3 size: 12 residues. CDR3: CASSSWYNEQFF. The CDR3 DNA is TGTGCCAGCAGCTCCTGGTACAATGAGCAGTTCTTC.

This sequence joins TRBV12-3 or TRBV12-4 and TRBJ2-1, with TRBD2 identical over 15 bases. The V segment lost 5 bases and the J segment 7 bases; nucleotides outside the gene matches: 9. The CDR3 contains 17 residues. The CDR3 DNA follows: TGTGCCAGCAGTACCCCAGGACTAGCGGGAGGGCCTAATGAGCAGTTCTTC. Translated: CASSTPGLAGGPNEQFF.

This clonotype was seen at least ten times. The chain links TRBV12-3 or TRBV12-4 to TRBJ2-1, with D perhaps matching TRBD2 (5 bases). Trimming took 7 bases from V and 1 from J, leaving 14 bases between them. The CDR3 length is 15 residues. CDR3 coding DNA: TGTGCCAGCACCCCGGACTCTTCTTCCTACAATGAGCAGTTCTTC. Translated, it gives CASTPDSSSYNEQFF.

This chain connects TRBV19 to TRBJ2-7; D unclear. The CDR3 is 15 amino acids. Germline-derived CDR1 and CDR2 are LNHDA and SQIVND (reference sequence). Trimming left V 3 bases short and J 1 base short, with 13 bases between. CDR3 sequence (DNA): TGTGCCAGTAGTATGTCGGCAGTCCCGTCCTACGAGCAGTACTTC. Its protein product is CASSMSAVPSYEQYF.

The chain recombines TRBV7-2 with TRBJ2-1, with D perhaps matching TRBD2 (5 bases). The CDR3 runs 13 residues. From germline, CDR1 is SGHTA and CDR2 FQGNSA. Deletions cut 3 bases from V and 10 bases from J, with 13 bases between. This chain's CDR3 is CASSFGKSSEQFF. The DNA for the CDR3 is TGTGCCAGCAGCTTCGGGAAGAGTTCCGAGCAGTTCTTC.

The V gene is TRBV4-1, the J gene TRBJ2-4, with 7 nucleotides matching TRBD2. V gave up 0 bases and J gave up 11 bases; unmatched junction bases: 19. The CDR3 length is 18 residues. Germline CDR1 reads MGHRA; CDR2 reads YSYEKL. Here the CDR3 reads CASSQDPRSLTSTRVQYF. CDR3 in DNA: TGCGCCAGCAGCCAAGACCCAAGATCTCTGACTAGCACCAGGGTTCAGTACTTC.

This rearrangement joins TRBV2 to TRBJ2-3, with D uncertain. In germline, CDR1 is SNHLY, CDR2 FYNNEI. The CDR3 extends over 17 amino acids. V lost 7 bases to trimming and J lost 4 bases, with 24 bases between them. This CDR3 reads CASKSGLPNTPPDTQYF. CDR3 DNA: TGTGCCAGCAAATCTGGGCTACCAAACACCCCCCCAGATACGCAGTATTTT.

This clonotype was seen more than once but under ten times. The chain is built from TRBV24-1 and TRBJ2-7; D gene ambiguous. This CDR3 spans 11 amino acids. Germline V gene lookup returns CDR1 KGHDR and CDR2 SFDVKD. The V end lost 2 bases, the J end lost 9 bases, and 7 bases lay between the germline ends. CDR3 sequence: CATSDYVGQYF. The CDR3 DNA sequence: TGTGCCACCAGTGATTACGTTGGGCAGTACTTC.

Only a few counts were recorded for this clonotype. The chain recombines TRBV6-1 with TRBJ2-1, with TRBD2 matching 10 bases. The CDR3 sequence is 17 residues long. In germline, CDR1 is MNHNS, CDR2 SASEGT. Trimming removed 7 bases from V and 5 bases from J; junction bases left unmatched: 14. The CDR3 sequence is CASTKTVLAGVDNEQFF. The CDR3 bases are TGTGCCAGCACCAAGACCGTTCTAGCGGGAGTGGACAATGAGCAGTTCTTC.

In this sample, this clonotype turned up a few times. The genes are TRBV7-2 and TRBJ2-2, with D unclear. In germline, CDR1 is SGHTA, CDR2 FQGNSA. The CDR3 has 15 amino acids. V shed 5 bases and J shed 5 bases, with 15 bases lying between them. The CDR3 DNA sequence: TGTGCCAGCAGCCCCCCTGGTCGTCTAACCGGGGAGCTGTTTTTT. The encoded protein is CASSPPGRLTGELFF.

This clonotype showed up many times. CDR3 residues: CASKGLAGSYEQYF. In DNA form, the CDR3 reads TGTGCCAGCAAGGGACTAGCGGGGTCCTACGAGCAGTACTTC. The V and J genes are TRBV6-2 or TRBV6-3 and TRBJ2-7, with 13 bases that match TRBD2. This CDR3 is 14 amino acids long. The J segment lost 1 base and the V segment lost 7 bases, leaving 1 base of the junction unmatched. Germline CDR1 is MNHEY and CDR2 is SVGEGT.

This clonotype was seen only a few times. This chain links TRBV7-2 with TRBJ1-2; D is unclear. The length of the CDR3 is 16 residues. The V gene lost 2 bases and the J gene lost 0 bases, with 13 bases spanning the gap. Germline CDR1 and CDR2: SGHTA and FQGNSA. The CDR3 sequence: CASSLTGTEPNYGYTF. CDR3 in DNA: TGTGCCAGCAGCTTAACGGGAACCGAACCTAACTATGGCTACACCTTC.

CDR3 DNA: TGTGCCAGCAGCTTTGGACTTGCGAACACCGGGGAGCTGTTTTTT. This codes for CASSFGLANTGELFF. This chain links TRBV7-2 with TRBJ2-2, with D possibly TRBD2 on 5 matching bases. The germline V and J ends were trimmed by 3 bases and 0 bases, with 8 bases remaining between them. This CDR3 spans 15 amino acids. Germline loops: CDR1 SGHTA, CDR2 FQGNSA.